The TCR beta chain described here comes from a study of OX40 agonist ivuxolimab in advanced cancers. The CDR3 contains 16 residues. CDR1 is MDHEN, CDR2 SYDVKM, per germline. V shed 6 bases, J shed 5 bases, and the junction held 11 bases outside the gene matches. TCRdb's table, derived via immunoSEQ multiplex PCR, lists solely in-frame clones and lacks some. Here the sample spans about 62,000 clones, about four fifths being singletons. Here the sequenced sample was CD4+ or CD8+ T cells sorted from blood, taken in a trial of the OX40 agonist ivuxolimab. The sequence derives from an adult with an advanced solid tumor such as melanoma, head and neck, liver or kidney cancer. The chain is built from TRBV28 and TRBJ2-7; TRBD2 matches 12 bases. The CDR3 reads CASSRSTSGSFHEQYF. The CDR3, as DNA: TGTGCCAGCAGCCGCTCGACTAGCGGGAGTTTCCACGAGCAGTACTTC.